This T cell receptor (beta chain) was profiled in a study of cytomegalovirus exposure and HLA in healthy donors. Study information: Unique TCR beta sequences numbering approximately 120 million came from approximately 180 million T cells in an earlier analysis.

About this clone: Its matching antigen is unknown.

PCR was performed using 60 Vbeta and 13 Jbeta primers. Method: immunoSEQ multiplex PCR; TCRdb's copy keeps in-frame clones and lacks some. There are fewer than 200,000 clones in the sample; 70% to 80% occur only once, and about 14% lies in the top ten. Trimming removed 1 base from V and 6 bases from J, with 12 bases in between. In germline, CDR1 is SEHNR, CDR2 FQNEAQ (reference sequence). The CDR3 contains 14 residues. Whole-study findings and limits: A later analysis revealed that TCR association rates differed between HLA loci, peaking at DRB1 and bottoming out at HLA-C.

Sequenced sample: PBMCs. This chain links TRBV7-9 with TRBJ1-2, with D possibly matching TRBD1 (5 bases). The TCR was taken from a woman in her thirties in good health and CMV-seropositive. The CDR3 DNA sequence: TGTGCCAGCAGCTTAGTGGGGGAGGCCAATGGCTACACCTTC. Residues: CASSLVGEANGYTF.